The clone carrying this TCR beta chain was recorded many times. Its matching antigen is unknown. The data derive from a study of identical twins. Study-wide results and caveats: With abundant cord blood beta clonotypes, insertions were fewer; memory repertoires showed no such pattern. Invariant MAIT and iNKT cells are populations that could partly confound zero-insertion analyses.

Via MiXCR, TCRdb re-called the 5' RACE reads, giving one row per CDR3 protein. The sample has 700,000 or so distinct CDR3 sequences; roughly 8% are singletons. The CDR3 has 14 residues. Trimming took 3 bases from V and 2 from J, leaving 10 bases between them. The data were also submitted as part of a second study, on yellow fever vaccine responses in identical twins. From that paper: Reportedly, twins' vaccine T cell responses looked partly convergent and partly personalized.

The sample consisted of PBMCs. The chain is built from TRBV12-3 or TRBV12-4 and TRBJ1-2; D is undetermined. The sequence derives from a woman aged 18-29 years in good health. The CDR3 nucleotides are TGTGCCAGCAGTTTTGGTCCGGGAAACTATGGCTACACCTTC. The encoded protein is CASSFGPGNYGYTF.